What follows are 16 T cell receptor beta chains derived from one specimen sequenced in a study of blood T cell dynamics during melanoma immunotherapy (dated by TCRdb to 2018 to 2020). The library was generated by the immunoSEQ multiplex PCR assay. TCRdb carries this immuneACCESS record with in-frame sequences only. Its versions omit some clonotypes, under half of them owing to an unresolved V gene in the studies checked, with the rest unexplained. The sample table holds under 8,500 clones, of which more than 80% were seen once. The leading ten clones occupy 3% to 4.5% of the sample. The time point label, read with the paper, signifies: week 3, after first cycle of checkpoint inhibitor. The sequences come from blood, collected from a patient treated with checkpoint blockade. Source of these receptors: a human donor with melanoma.

This clone was counted once. The chain uses TRBV4-1 and TRBJ1-2, with 10 nucleotides matching TRBD1. This CDR3 spans 17 amino acids. Germline trimming cut 4 bases from V and 0 bases from J; bases unmatched to any gene: 8. Looked up from germline, CDR1 is MGHRA and CDR2 is YSYEKL. CDR3: CASSPGTGDLANYGYTF. The CDR3 DNA is TGCGCCAGCAGCCCCGGGACAGGGGACCTAGCTAACTATGGCTACACCTTC.

The CDR3 bases are TGTGCCAGCTCGTACCTTTACCGGGACAGCACTGAAGCTTTCTTT. Amino acid sequence: CASSYLYRDSTEAFF. The chain carries TRBV18 and TRBJ1-1; 7 bases agree with TRBD1. After removal of 6 bases from V and 4 bases from J, the junction contained 11 bases not matched to a gene. This CDR3 has 15 residues. The germline CDR1 and CDR2 sequences are KGHSH and LQKENI.

The gene calls are TRBV5-1 and TRBJ1-3; perhaps TRBD1 as D (5 bases). The CDR3 is made up of 13 amino acids. V was shortened by 7 bases and J by 8 bases, with 16 bases between the two germline ends. Per germline, CDR1 SGHRS and CDR2 YFSETQ. CDR3 bases: TGCGCCAGCGCCCCCGGACAAGGACACACCATATATTTT. It yields the protein CASAPGQGHTIYF.

This clone was counted between two and nine times. The genes are TRBV18 and TRBJ1-1; TRBD1 matches at 7 bases. There are 14 residues in the CDR3. Germline V lookup: CDR1 KGHSH, CDR2 LQKENI. V shed 3 bases, J shed 10 bases, and the junction held 11 bases outside the gene matches. Here the CDR3 DNA reads TGTGCCAGCTCACCGAAGGGAGGGGGCTTAGGAGCTTTCTTT. Protein product: CASSPKGGGLGAFF.

The rearrangement joins TRBV7-8 to TRBJ2-2; D is possibly TRBD2 (6 bases). Per germline, CDR1 SGHVS and CDR2 FQNEAQ. The CDR3 is 14 amino acids. Trimming cost V 5 bases and J 6 bases, with 13 bases left between them. This chain's CDR3 is CASSGKRVPGELFF. CDR3 DNA: TGTGCCAGCAGCGGGAAGCGGGTACCCGGGGAGCTGTTTTTT.

The rearrangement uses TRBV6-1 and TRBJ1-2, with 11 bases matching TRBD1. The CDR3 runs to 14 residues. V shed 10 bases, J shed 6 bases, and the junction held 10 bases outside the gene matches. Germline-derived CDR1 and CDR2 are MNHNS and SASEGT. CDR3 sequence: CATNGGQGEDGYTF. CDR3 coding DNA: TGTGCCACCAATGGGGGACAGGGGGAAGATGGCTACACCTTC.

The chain is built from TRBV6-6 and TRBJ1-2; D remains unclear. Per the germline V gene, CDR1 is MNHNY and CDR2 is SVGAGI (reference sequence). With 6 bases removed from V and 0 bases from J, the gap between germline ends came to 8 bases. The CDR3 is 13 amino acids. Here the CDR3 reads CASSTDPNYGYTF. CDR3 in DNA: TGTGCCAGCAGCACGGACCCTAACTATGGCTACACCTTC.

The count of this clone is one. The rearrangement joins TRBV11-2 to TRBJ2-7; 10 bases match TRBD2. In germline, CDR1 is SGHAT, CDR2 FQNNGV. J lost 7 bases, V lost 3 bases, and 3 bases had no gene match. This CDR3 contains 13 residues. The chain's CDR3 is CASSFGLADEQYF. CDR3 sequence (DNA): TGTGCCAGCAGCTTCGGACTAGCGGATGAGCAGTACTTC.

The chain is built from TRBV7-9 and TRBJ1-5; D might be TRBD1 (6 bases). Trimming cost V 10 bases and J 7 bases, with 17 bases left between them. The CDR3 loop spans 13 amino acids. Germline loops: CDR1 SEHNR, CDR2 FQNEAQ (reference sequence). The CDR3 region has the DNA TGTGCCACCCAAGGGGGTCCTTGGCAGCCCCAGCATTTT. Protein sequence: CATQGGPWQPQHF. Together with reference TRBV7-9 and TRBJ1-5, the CDR3 gives the full variable domain: DTGVSQNPRHKITKRGQNVTFRCDPISEHNRLYWYRQTLGQGPEFLTYFQNEAQLEKSRLLSDRFSAERPKGSFSTLEIQRTEQGDSAMYLCATQGGPWQPQHFGDGTRLSIL.

V gene TRBV6-4 combines with J gene TRBJ1-2; the D gene is possibly TRBD1 (6 bases). Germline V gives CDR1 MRHNA, CDR2 SNTAGT. This CDR3 has 14 residues. V was trimmed by 7 bases and J by 8 bases, leaving 20 bases between them. For the CDR3, the DNA is TGTGCCAGCAAAGAGGACAGAGAGGCGGGGGGCTACACCTTC. This encodes CASKEDREAGGYTF.

This clone was detected a few times. J is TRBJ1-2 and V is TRBV5-4; D ambiguous. Germline V CDR1 and CDR2: SGHNT, YYREEE (reference sequence). This CDR3 is 11 amino acids long. V dropped 5 bases and J dropped 8 bases, with 10 bases sitting between them. CDR3 amino acids: CASSTGGGYTF. The CDR3 bases are TGTGCCAGCAGTACGGGCGGCGGCTACACCTTC.

This chain uses TRBV7-9 with TRBJ2-6; D is perhaps TRBD1 (5 bases). Trimming left V 7 bases short and J 1 base short, with 11 bases between. The CDR3 totals 15 residues. Germline assignment: CDR1 SEHNR and CDR2 FQNEAQ (reference sequence). CDR3 nucleotides: TGTGCCAGCACCAGGGTCTCATCTGGGGCCAACGTCCTGACTTTC. It codes for CASTRVSSGANVLTF.

The V gene is TRBV5-1, the J gene TRBJ2-5; TRBD2 matches 11 bases. The J call is in doubt because the DNA end fits TRBJ2-7 better. The CDR3 totals 15 residues. CDR1 is SGHRS, CDR2 YFSETQ, per germline. The chain's CDR3 is CASSTSGGRGLEQYF. The CDR3 nucleotides are TGCGCCAGCAGTACTAGCGGGGGAAGGGGTCTCGAGCAGTACTTC.

V gene TRBV19 combines with J gene TRBJ2-6; 10 bases fit TRBD1. The ends lost 2 bases at V and 0 bases at J; junction bases unmatched: 7. CDR1 is LNHDA, CDR2 SQIVND, per germline (reference sequence). This CDR3 has 19 residues. The CDR3 reads CASSIPGQGVASGANVLTF. CDR3 coding DNA: TGTGCCAGTAGTATACCCGGACAGGGGGTGGCCTCTGGGGCCAACGTCCTGACTTTC.

CDR3 sequence reads: CASSVATGSGNTIYF. The CDR3, as DNA: TGTGCCAGCAGCGTAGCAACAGGGTCCGGAAACACCATATATTTT. The V call is TRBV9, the J call TRBJ1-3; D perhaps matches TRBD1 (6 bases). This CDR3 has 15 residues. V was pared by 0 bases and J by 4 bases, with 11 bases between. Germline assignment: CDR1 SGDLS and CDR2 YYNGEE.

The chain uses TRBV7-9 and TRBJ1-6; TRBD1 aligns across 9 bases. CDR1 and CDR2 (germline): SEHNR, FQNEAQ (reference sequence). The V and J ends lost 1 base and 7 bases, in that order; junction bases with no gene match: 8. CDR3 size: 17 residues. This CDR3 is CASSLDGGGTGNSPLHF. The CDR3 nucleotides are TGTGCCAGCAGCTTAGACGGTGGAGGGACAGGGAATTCACCCCTCCACTTT.